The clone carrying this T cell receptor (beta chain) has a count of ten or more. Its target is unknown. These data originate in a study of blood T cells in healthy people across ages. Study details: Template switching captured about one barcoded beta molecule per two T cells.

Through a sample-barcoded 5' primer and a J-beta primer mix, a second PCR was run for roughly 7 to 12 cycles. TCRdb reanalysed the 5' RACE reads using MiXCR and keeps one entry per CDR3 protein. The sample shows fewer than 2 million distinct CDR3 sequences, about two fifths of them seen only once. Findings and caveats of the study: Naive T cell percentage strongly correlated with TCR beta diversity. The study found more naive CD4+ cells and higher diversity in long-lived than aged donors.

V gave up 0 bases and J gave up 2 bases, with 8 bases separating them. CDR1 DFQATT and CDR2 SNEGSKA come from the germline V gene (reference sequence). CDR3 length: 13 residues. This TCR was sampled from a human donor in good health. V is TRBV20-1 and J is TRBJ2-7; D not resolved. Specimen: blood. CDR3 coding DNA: TGCAGTGCTAGAGACTTGACGACCTACGAGCAGTACTTC. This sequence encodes CSARDLTTYEQYF.